The TCR beta chain under discussion was sequenced for a study of shared clonotypes between healthy human individuals. This table comes from immunoSEQ multiplex PCR, and its TCRdb copy is limited to in-frame clones, with some not included. This table has more than 400,000 clones, about 78% appearing once. Genomic DNA for unsorted samples, which was extracted with the QIAamp DNA Blood Mini kit, came from around 93 million PBMCs. The material sequenced was PBMCs. This receptor was identified in a woman in her 40s in good health. Some clones in this sample may be carry-over from other donors' samples.

Here the CDR3 reads CASSLKGAGAKDTF. The CDR3 DNA sequence: TGTGCCAGCAGCTTGAAGGGGGCCGGGGCGAAAGACACCTTC. This chain connects TRBV4-2 to TRBJ1-2, with 7 bases lining up with TRBD1. The trim removed 5 bases at V and 12 bases at J, leaving 15 bases unmatched. This CDR3 has 14 amino acids. Germline V gives CDR1 LGHNA, CDR2 YNFKEQ.